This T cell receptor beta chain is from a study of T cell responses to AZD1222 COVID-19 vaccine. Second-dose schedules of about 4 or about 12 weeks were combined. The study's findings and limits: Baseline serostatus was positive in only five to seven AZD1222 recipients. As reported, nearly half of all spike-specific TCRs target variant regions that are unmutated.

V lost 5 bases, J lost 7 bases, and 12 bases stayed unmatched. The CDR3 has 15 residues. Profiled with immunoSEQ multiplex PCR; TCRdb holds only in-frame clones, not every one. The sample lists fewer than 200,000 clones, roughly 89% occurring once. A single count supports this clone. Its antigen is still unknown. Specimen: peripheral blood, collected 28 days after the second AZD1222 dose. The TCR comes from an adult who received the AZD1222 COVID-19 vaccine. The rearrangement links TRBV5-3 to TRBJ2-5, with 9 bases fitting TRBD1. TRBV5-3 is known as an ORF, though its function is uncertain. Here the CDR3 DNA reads TGTGCCAGAAGTTCCACAGGGGGCCCCCGGCGGACCCAGTACTTC. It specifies CARSSTGGPRRTQYF.